This entry describes one T cell receptor beta chain. The entry originates in a study of blood T cell repertoires in COVID-19. The assay was immunoSEQ multiplex PCR, and TCRdb's table has in-frame clones only and misses some. The sample lists under 300,000 clones, 80% to 90% occurring once. The CDR3 totals 14 residues. The germline V gene has CDR1 MGHRA and CDR2 YSYEKL. V gave up 3 bases and J gave up 6 bases; unmatched junction bases: 4. This TCR was recovered from a woman younger than 30 who had recovered from COVID-19. The chain employs TRBV4-1 and TRBJ1-4; 7 positions agree with TRBD1. The sequenced material came from PBMCs or T cells enriched from blood (not recorded which). The CDR3 sequence: CASSQRDRDEKLFF. CDR3 bases: TGCGCCAGCAGCCAGCGGGACAGAGATGAAAAACTGTTTTTT.